This T cell receptor (beta chain) was observed in a study of CD4 T cells in relation to SARS-CoV-2 and coronaviruses. Turning to the study itself: TCR beta CDR3s were sequenced after 10-day antigen culture of PBMCs. The HLA restriction of the shared crossreactive spike epitopes was mapped.

Unexposed donor CD4+ T cells date from about 2010-2019, before the COVID-19 pandemic. CD4+ T cells were isolated from the cells after around 10 days of culture. Testing used SARS-CoV-2 S/N and four cold-coronavirus spikes on unexposed-donor CD4+ T cells, cells permitting. The assay was immunoSEQ multiplex PCR, and TCRdb's table has in-frame clones only and misses some. The table records roughly 30,000 clones, roughly four fifths of them present only once. The sample holds one count of this clone. The antigen is unknown. Germline CDR1 and CDR2: SGHVS and FQNEAQ. The CDR3 sequence is 15 residues long. The ends lost 5 bases at V and 4 bases at J; junction bases unmatched: 5.

Sequencing was performed on CD4+ T cells from PBMCs, cultured in vitro. The chain combines TRBV7-8 with TRBJ1-5; 10 bases agree with TRBD1. This TCR came from a human donor in good health. Here the CDR3 DNA reads TGTGCCAGCAGCAGCCGGGACAGGGGTAATCAGCCCCAGCATTTT. Translation: CASSSRDRGNQPQHF.